This section outlines one T cell receptor (beta chain) sequence together with its context. The data were taken from a study of cytomegalovirus exposure and HLA in healthy donors. The method was immunoSEQ multiplex PCR; TCRdb's version includes in-frame clones alone and lacks a portion of them. The sample records some 350,000 clones, approximately 90% being singletons. This sequence originates from a woman aged 25-40 years in good health and CMV-seropositive. Sequenced: PBMCs.

Here the CDR3 DNA reads TGTGCCAGCAGTAACCCGGACAGGGCCCGAGGCACAGATACGCAGTATTTT. Its protein product is CASSNPDRARGTDTQYF. The chain couples TRBV2 to TRBJ2-3; TRBD1 matches 8 bases. CDR3 length: 17 amino acids. After removal of 5 bases from V and 1 base from J, the junction contained 11 bases not matched to a gene. Germline V CDR1 and CDR2: SNHLY, FYNNEI.